This passage covers 14 T cell receptor beta chains from one sample sequenced in a study of shared clonotypes between healthy human individuals. Assay: immunoSEQ multiplex PCR; the TCRdb copy retains only in-frame clones and omits some. The data contain approximately 2,000,000 clones, 80% to 95% of them singletons. Sequencing was carried out using naive CD4+ T cells from PBMCs. Specified subset: CD45RA+ positively selected. All receptors derive from a young man in good health. Some clones in this sample may be carry-over from other donors' samples.

To note about this clone: Relative to the germline gene, one junction end is altered; a read error may explain this. This rearrangement joins TRBV6-1 to TRBJ2-7; TRBD2 matches at 7 bases. The CDR3 is made up of 14 amino acids. From germline, CDR1 is MNHNS and CDR2 SASEGT. The CDR3 is CASSQAGTNYEQYF. The DNA for the CDR3 is TGTGCCAGCAGTCAAGCGGGAACCAACTACGAGCAGTACTTC.

The rearrangement uses TRBV15 and TRBJ1-2; perhaps TRBD1 as D (5 bases). The germline gives CDR1 LNHNV, CDR2 YYDKDF (reference sequence). The CDR3 consists of 15 residues. V was trimmed by 5 bases and J by 1 base, leaving 14 bases between them. The CDR3 protein is CATSLRDGHNYGYTF. In DNA form, the CDR3 reads TGTGCCACCAGCCTAAGGGACGGACATAACTATGGCTACACCTTC.

The V call is TRBV9, the J call TRBJ1-1; D is perhaps TRBD1 (6 bases). Trimming removed 3 bases at V and 4 bases at J, with 13 bases between. The length of the CDR3 is 14 residues. Germline assignment: CDR1 SGDLS and CDR2 YYNGEE. CDR3 in amino acids: CASSARGSGTEAFF. In DNA form, the CDR3 reads TGTGCCAGCAGCGCCAGGGGATCAGGCACTGAAGCTTTCTTT.

This rearrangement joins TRBV5-6 to TRBJ2-7, with 9 bases that match TRBD1. The trim removed 1 base at V and 3 bases at J, leaving 5 bases unmatched. This CDR3 contains 15 residues. The germline V gene has CDR1 SGHDT and CDR2 YYEEEE. This CDR3 is CASSLRPGQGYEQYF. The DNA of the CDR3 is TGTGCCAGCAGCTTGCGTCCGGGACAGGGCTACGAGCAGTACTTC.

The chain joins TRBV28 to TRBJ1-5; D not resolved. The CDR3 consists of 16 residues. Germline CDR1 reads MDHEN; CDR2 reads SYDVKM. The V end lost 3 bases, the J end lost 0 bases, and 12 bases lay between the germline ends. Here the CDR3 DNA reads TGTGCCAGCAGTTTCTCCACGGTCTATAGCAATCAGCCCCAGCATTTT. It encodes CASSFSTVYSNQPQHF. The full variable domain, its missing parts supplied by reference TRBV28 and TRBJ1-5, is DVKVTQSSRYLVKRTGEKVFLECVQDMDHENMFWYRQDPGLGLRLIYFSYDVKMKEKGDIPEGYSVSREKKERFSLILESASTNQTSMYLCASSFSTVYSNQPQHFGDGTRLSIL.

The rearrangement joins TRBV6-4 to TRBJ2-1; 10 bases align to TRBD2. Germline CDR1 and CDR2: MRHNA and SNTAGT. The CDR3 is 24 residues long. V shed 0 bases and J 10 bases; nucleotides not matched to a gene: 33. The CDR3 protein is CASSDSRTFLNLPIAGGPSGEQFF. The CDR3 DNA is TGTGCCAGCAGTGACTCCCGGACATTTCTGAACCTTCCCATAGCGGGAGGCCCTTCGGGGGAGCAGTTCTTC.

This chain joins TRBV21-1 and TRBJ1-5. TRBV21-1 is flagged as a pseudogene. The CDR3 has 17 amino acids. The CDR3 nucleotides read TGTGCCAGCAGCCTAGCGCGGGCAATCTCATTGGATCAGCCCCAGCATTTT. This codes for CASSLARAISLDQPQHF.

V usage is TRBV7-2 and J usage is TRBJ2-2; 8 nucleotides align to TRBD1. The length of the CDR3 is 15 residues. Germline V CDR1 and CDR2: SGHTA, FQGNSA. V shed 5 bases, J shed 5 bases, and the junction held 7 bases outside the gene matches. The CDR3 reads CASSLRQGRTGELFF. In nucleotides, the CDR3 is TGTGCCAGCAGCCTAAGACAGGGGCGGACCGGGGAGCTGTTTTTT.

The chain recombines TRBV27 with TRBJ2-2; D is unclear. V was pared by 6 bases and J by 5 bases, with 16 bases between. CDR1 is MNHEY and CDR2 is SMNVEV in the germline V gene (reference sequence). This CDR3 region has 15 residues. CDR3 nucleotide sequence: TGTGCCAGCAGAACGAGACAATTGAGGACCGGGGAGCTGTTTTTT. This encodes CASRTRQLRTGELFF.

This clone was counted between two and nine times. In the same sample, other DNA sequences code for this CDR3. The chain employs TRBV28 and TRBJ1-1; D possibly corresponds to TRBD1 (6 bases). CDR3 length equals 13 residues. V was pared by 5 bases and J by 3 bases, with 10 bases between. Germline V gene sequence: CDR1 MDHEN, CDR2 SYDVKM. Here the CDR3 reads CASSPRGDTEAFF. DNA for the CDR3: TGTGCCAGCAGTCCGAGGGGGGACACTGAAGCTTTCTTT.

The chain links TRBV5-6 to TRBJ1-2; a weak D match, TRBD1 (6 bases). In germline, CDR1 is SGHDT, CDR2 YYEEEE. The CDR3 runs 17 residues. With 4 bases removed from V and 0 bases from J, the gap between germline ends came to 19 bases. The CDR3 here is CASSGGFRGSPNYGYTF. The CDR3 nucleotides read TGTGCCAGCAGCGGGGGTTTCAGGGGCTCTCCTAACTATGGCTACACCTTC.

This chain uses TRBV30 with TRBJ2-2; D is uncertain. V was pared by 3 bases and J by 6 bases, with 14 bases between. Germline CDR1 reads GTSNPN; CDR2 reads SVGIG (reference sequence). This CDR3 comprises 14 residues. The DNA for the CDR3 is TGTGCCTGGAGCGCACTACATGGGGCCGGGGAGCTGTTTTTT. This codes for CAWSALHGAGELFF.

The chain joins TRBV5-1 to TRBJ1-2; 7 positions match TRBD1. J gave up 4 bases and V 4 bases, and 10 bases lay outside the gene matches. This CDR3 spans 15 amino acids. Germline V CDR1 and CDR2: SGHRS, YFSETQ. CDR3 sequence (DNA): TGCGCCAGCAGCCCACTGGGGGACAGCACCTATGGCTACACCTTC. Translating gives CASSPLGDSTYGYTF. Complete variable domain (other parts from reference TRBV5-1 and TRBJ1-2): KAGVTQTPRYLIKTRGQQVTLSCSPISGHRSVSWYQQTPGQGLQFLFEYFSETQRNKGNFPGRFSGRQFSNSRSEMNVSTLELGDSALYLCASSPLGDSTYGYTFGSGTRLTVV.

The chain employs TRBV11-2 and TRBJ2-3; TRBD2 aligns across 8 bases. Germline V gene data show CDR1 as SGHAT and CDR2 as FQNNGV. J was trimmed by 3 bases and V by 5 bases; bases with no gene match: 13. The CDR3 has 17 residues. Here the CDR3 reads CASSDAPSGRVTDTQYF. The DNA of the CDR3 is TGTGCCAGCAGCGACGCTCCTAGCGGGCGAGTGACAGATACGCAGTATTTT.